This T cell receptor (beta chain) is from a study of blood T cell repertoires in COVID-19. Two negative PCRs, clearance, or symptom resolution characterized the recovered Cohort 3 donors. CDR1 and CDR2 (germline): SGHDN, FVKESK. The CDR3 length is 18 residues. V dropped 0 bases and J dropped 1; count of bases not matched to a gene: 7. Original processing methods: For nucleated cells, counts were estimated from reference gene primer amplification. The data were produced by immunoSEQ multiplex PCR, yet TCRdb's version contains in-frame clones alone and is incomplete. The V and J calls and clone size were taken over from that table, and D and trimming were inferred from the DNA. The table shows more than 250,000 clones, with roughly nine tenths occurring only once.

The sequenced sample consisted of PBMCs or T cells enriched from blood (not recorded which). The chain joins TRBV14 to TRBJ2-7; TRBD2 matches 12 bases. The clonotype comes from a woman aged 40 to 50 who had recovered from COVID-19. CDR3 sequence: CASSQDGRTSGISYEQYF. The CDR3 DNA reads as TGTGCCAGCAGCCAAGATGGTAGGACTAGCGGGATATCCTACGAGCAGTACTTC.